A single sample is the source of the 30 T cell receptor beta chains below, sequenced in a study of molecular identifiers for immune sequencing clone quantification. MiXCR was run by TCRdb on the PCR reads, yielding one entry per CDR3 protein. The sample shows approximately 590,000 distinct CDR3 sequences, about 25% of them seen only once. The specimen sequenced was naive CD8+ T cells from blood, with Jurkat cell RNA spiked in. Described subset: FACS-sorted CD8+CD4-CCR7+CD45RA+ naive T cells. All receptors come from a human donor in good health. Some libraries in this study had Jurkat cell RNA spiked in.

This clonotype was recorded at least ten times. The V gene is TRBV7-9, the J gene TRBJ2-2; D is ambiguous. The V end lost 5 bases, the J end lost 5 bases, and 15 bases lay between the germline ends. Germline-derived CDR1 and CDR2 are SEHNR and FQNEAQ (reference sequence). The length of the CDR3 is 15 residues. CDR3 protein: CASSPESIGTGELFF. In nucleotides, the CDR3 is TGTGCCAGCAGCCCGGAGTCCATAGGGACCGGGGAGCTGTTTTTT.

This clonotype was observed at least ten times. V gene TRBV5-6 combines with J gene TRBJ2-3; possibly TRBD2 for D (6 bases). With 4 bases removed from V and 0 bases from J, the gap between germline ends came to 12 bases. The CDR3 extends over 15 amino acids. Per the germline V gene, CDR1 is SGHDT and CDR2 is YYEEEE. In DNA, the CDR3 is TGTGCCAGCAGCCCTAGCGCAACCAGCACAGATACGCAGTATTTT. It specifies CASSPSATSTDTQYF.

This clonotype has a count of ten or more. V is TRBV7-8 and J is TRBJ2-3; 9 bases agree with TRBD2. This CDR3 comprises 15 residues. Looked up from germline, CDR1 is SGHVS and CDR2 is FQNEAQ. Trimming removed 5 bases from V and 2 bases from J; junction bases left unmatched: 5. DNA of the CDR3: TGTGCCAGCAGCCGGACTAGCGCCTACACAGATACGCAGTATTTT. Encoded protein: CASSRTSAYTDTQYF.

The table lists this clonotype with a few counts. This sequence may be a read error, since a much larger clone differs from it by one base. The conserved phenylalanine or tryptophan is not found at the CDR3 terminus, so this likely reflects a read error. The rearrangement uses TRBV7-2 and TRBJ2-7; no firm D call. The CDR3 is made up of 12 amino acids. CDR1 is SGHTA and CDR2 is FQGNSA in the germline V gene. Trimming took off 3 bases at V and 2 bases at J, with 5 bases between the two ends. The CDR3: CASSFGPYEQYS. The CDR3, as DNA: TGTGCCAGCAGCTTCGGCCCCTACGAGCAGTACTCC.

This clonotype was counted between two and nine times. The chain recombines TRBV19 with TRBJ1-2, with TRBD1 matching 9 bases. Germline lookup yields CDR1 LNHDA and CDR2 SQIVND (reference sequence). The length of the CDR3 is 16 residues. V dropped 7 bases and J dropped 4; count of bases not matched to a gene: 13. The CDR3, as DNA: TGTGCCAGTACCCCCTGGGCGACAGGGGGGGGCTATGGCTACACCTTC. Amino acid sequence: CASTPWATGGGYGYTF.

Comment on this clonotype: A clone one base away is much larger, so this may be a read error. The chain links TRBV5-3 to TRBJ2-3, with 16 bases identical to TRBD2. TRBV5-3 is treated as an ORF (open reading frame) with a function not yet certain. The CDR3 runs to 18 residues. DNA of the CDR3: TGTGCCAGCAGCTCGGGACTAGCGGGAGGGGTACCCACAGATATGCAGTATTTT. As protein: CASSSGLAGGVPTDMQYF.

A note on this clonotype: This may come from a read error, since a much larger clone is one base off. The CDR3 DNA sequence: TGTGCCAGCAGCTTGGGGGACATGGCCTACGAGCAGTACTTC. Its translation is CASSLGDMAYEQYF. The chain has TRBV13 and TRBJ2-7; possible D gene TRBD1, 6 bases. Germline values: CDR1 PRHDT, CDR2 FYEKMQ (reference sequence). V lost 3 bases and J 2 bases, leaving 11 bases between the germline ends. This CDR3 has 14 residues.

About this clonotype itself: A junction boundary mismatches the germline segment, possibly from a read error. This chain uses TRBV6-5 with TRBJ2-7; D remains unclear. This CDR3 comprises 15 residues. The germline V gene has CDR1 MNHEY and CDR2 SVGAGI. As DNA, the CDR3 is TGTGCCAGCAGTTACACGCCTTCACGTCGGGCCGCGCCGTCCTTC. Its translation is CASSYTPSRRAAPSF.

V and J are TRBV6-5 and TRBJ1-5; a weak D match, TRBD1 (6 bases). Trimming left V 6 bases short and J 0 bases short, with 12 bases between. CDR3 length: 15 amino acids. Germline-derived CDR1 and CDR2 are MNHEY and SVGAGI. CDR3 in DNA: TGTGCCAGCAGCCTGGACAGTTTTAGCAATCAGCCCCAGCATTTT. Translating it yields CASSLDSFSNQPQHF.

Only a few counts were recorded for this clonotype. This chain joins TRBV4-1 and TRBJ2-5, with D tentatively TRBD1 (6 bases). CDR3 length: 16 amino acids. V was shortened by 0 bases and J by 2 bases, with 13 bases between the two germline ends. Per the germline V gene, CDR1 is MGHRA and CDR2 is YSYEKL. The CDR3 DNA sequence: TGCGCCAGCAGCCAAGAGCTCCGGACAGCACAAGAGACCCAGTACTTC. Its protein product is CASSQELRTAQETQYF.

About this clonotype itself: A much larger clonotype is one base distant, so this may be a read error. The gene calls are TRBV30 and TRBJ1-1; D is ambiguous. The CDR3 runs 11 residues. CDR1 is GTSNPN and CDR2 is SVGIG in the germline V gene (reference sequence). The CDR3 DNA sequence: TGTACCTGGAGTCTACACACTGAAGCTTTCTTT. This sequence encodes CTWSLHTEAFF.

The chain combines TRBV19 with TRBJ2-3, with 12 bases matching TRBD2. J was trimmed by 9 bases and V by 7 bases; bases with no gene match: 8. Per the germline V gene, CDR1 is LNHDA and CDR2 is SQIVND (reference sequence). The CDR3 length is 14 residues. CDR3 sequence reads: CASNHGLAGSTQYF. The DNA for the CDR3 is TGTGCCAGTAATCACGGACTAGCGGGGTCCACGCAGTATTTT.

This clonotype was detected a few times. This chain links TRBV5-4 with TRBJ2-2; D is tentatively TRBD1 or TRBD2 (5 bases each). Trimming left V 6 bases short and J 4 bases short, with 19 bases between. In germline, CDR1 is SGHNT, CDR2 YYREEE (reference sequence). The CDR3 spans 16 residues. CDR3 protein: CASIAGAGLGTGELFF. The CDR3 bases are TGTGCCAGCATCGCCGGGGCAGGGCTCGGCACCGGGGAGCTGTTTTTT. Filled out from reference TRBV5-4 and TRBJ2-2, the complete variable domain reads ETGVTQSPTHLIKTRGQQVTLRCSSQSGHNTVSWYQQALGQGPQFIFQYYREEENGRGNFPPRFSGLQFPNYSSELNVNALELDDSALYLCASIAGAGLGTGELFFGEGSRLTVL.

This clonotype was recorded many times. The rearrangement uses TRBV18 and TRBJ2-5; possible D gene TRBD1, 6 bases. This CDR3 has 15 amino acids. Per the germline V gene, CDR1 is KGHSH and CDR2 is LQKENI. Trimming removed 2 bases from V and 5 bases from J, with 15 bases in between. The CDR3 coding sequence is TGTGCCAGCTCACCAATCCAGGGGAGATGGGAGACCCAGTACTTC. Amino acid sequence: CASSPIQGRWETQYF.

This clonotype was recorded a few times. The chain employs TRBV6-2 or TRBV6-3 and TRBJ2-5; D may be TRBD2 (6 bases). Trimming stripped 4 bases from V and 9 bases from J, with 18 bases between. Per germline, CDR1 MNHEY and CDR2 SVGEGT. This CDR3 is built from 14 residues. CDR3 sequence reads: CASSSSWGEKPQYF. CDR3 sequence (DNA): TGTGCCAGCAGTTCATCTTGGGGGGAGAAGCCCCAGTACTTC.

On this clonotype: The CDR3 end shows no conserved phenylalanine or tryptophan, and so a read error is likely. This chain's CDR3 is CASSGLQSYEQYS. CDR3 coding DNA: TGTGCCAGCAGTGGCCTGCAAAGCTACGAGCAGTACTCC. The V and J genes are TRBV28 and TRBJ2-7, with D unclear. Trimming cost V 5 bases and J 3 bases, with 11 bases left between them. This CDR3 has 13 amino acids. The germline V gene has CDR1 MDHEN and CDR2 SYDVKM.

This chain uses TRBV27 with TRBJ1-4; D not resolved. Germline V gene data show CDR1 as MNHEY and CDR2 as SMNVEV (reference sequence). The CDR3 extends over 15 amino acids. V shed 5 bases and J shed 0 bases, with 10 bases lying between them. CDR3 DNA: TGTGCCAGCAGTACGACGGAAGCAACTAATGAAAAACTGTTTTTT. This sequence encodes CASSTTEATNEKLFF.

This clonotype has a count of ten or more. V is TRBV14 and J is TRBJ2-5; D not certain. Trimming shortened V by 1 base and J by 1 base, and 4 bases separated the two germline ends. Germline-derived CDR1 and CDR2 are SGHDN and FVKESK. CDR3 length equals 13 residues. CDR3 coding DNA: TGTGCCAGCAGCCAAGCGTCCCAAGAGACCCAGTACTTC. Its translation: CASSQASQETQYF. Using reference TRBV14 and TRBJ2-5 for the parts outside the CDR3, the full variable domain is EAGVTQFPSHSVIEKGQTVTLRCDPISGHDNLYWYRRVMGKEIKFLLHFVKESKQDESGMPNNRFLAERTGGTYSTLKVQPAELEDSGVYFCASSQASQETQYFGPGTRLLVL.

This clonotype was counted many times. Here the CDR3 reads CSARAGLAESFGPQYF. CDR3 nucleotide sequence: TGCAGTGCTAGAGCGGGACTAGCGGAGTCTTTCGGGCCCCAGTACTTC. The chain has TRBV20-1 and TRBJ2-5, with 11 nucleotides matching TRBD2. The germline CDR1 and CDR2 sequences are DFQATT and SNEGSKA (reference sequence). V lost 1 base and J lost 9; bases outside the gene matches: 13. CDR3 size: 16 residues.

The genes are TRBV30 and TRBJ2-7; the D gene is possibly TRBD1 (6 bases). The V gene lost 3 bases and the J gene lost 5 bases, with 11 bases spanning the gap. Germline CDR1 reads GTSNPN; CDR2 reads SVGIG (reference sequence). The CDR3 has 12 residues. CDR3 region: CAWSRGIHEQYF. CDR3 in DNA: TGTGCCTGGAGCAGGGGAATCCACGAGCAGTACTTC.

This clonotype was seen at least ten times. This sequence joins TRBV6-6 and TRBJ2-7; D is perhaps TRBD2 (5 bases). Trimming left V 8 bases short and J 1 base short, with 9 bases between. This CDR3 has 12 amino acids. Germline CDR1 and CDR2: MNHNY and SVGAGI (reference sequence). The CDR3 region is CASGGYSYEQYF. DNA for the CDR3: TGTGCCAGCGGAGGTTATTCCTACGAGCAGTACTTC.

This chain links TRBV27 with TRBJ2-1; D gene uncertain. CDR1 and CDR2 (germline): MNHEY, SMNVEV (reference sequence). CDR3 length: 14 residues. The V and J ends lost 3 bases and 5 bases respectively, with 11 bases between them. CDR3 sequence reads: CASSFSEHNNEQFF. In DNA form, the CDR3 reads TGTGCCAGCAGTTTTTCGGAGCACAACAATGAGCAGTTCTTC.

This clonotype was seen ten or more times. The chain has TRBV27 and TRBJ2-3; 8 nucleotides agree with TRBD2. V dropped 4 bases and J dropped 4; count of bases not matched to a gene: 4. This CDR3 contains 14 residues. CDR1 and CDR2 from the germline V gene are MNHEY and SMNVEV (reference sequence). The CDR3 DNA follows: TGTGCCAGCAGTTCCCGGACTAGCCCAGATACGCAGTATTTT. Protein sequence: CASSSRTSPDTQYF.

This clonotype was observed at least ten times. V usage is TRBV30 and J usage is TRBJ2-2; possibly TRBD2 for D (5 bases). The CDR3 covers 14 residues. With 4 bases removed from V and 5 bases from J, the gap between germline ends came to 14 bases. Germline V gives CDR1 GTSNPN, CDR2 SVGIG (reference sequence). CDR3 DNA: TGTGCCTGGAACCCAGTTGGGGAGACCGGGGAGCTGTTTTTT. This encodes CAWNPVGETGELFF.

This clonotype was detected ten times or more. As DNA, the CDR3 is TGTGCCAGCAGGTTAGGGGGTACCCAGTACTTC. Amino acid sequence: CASRLGGTQYF. V and J are TRBV27 and TRBJ2-5, with D possibly TRBD1 on 6 matching bases. The germline CDR1 and CDR2 sequences are MNHEY and SMNVEV (reference sequence). The length of the CDR3 is 11 residues. The V gene lost 6 bases and the J gene lost 8 bases, with 10 bases spanning the gap.

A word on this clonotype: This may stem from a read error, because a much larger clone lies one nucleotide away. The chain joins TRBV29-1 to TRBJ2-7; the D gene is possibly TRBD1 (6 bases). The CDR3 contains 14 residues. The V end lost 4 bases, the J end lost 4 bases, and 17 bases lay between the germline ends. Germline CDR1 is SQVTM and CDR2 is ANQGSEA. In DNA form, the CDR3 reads TGCAGCGTTGTGGGCGATGGGACACGTTACGAGCAGTACTTC. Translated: CSVVGDGTRYEQYF.

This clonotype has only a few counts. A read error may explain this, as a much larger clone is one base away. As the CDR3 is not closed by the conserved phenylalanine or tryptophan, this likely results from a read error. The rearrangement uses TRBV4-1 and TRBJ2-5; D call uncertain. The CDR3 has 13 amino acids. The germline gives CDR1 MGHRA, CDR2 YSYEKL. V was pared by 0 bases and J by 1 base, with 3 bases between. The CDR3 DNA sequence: TGCGCCAGCAGCCAAGACAGCCAAGAGACCCAGTACCTC. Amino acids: CASSQDSQETQYL.

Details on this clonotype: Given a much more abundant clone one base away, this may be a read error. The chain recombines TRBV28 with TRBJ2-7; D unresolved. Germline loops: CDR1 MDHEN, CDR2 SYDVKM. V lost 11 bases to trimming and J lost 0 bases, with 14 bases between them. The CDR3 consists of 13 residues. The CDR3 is CAPRVKVSYEQYF. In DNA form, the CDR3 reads TGTGCCCCCCGGGTCAAAGTCTCCTACGAGCAGTACTTC.

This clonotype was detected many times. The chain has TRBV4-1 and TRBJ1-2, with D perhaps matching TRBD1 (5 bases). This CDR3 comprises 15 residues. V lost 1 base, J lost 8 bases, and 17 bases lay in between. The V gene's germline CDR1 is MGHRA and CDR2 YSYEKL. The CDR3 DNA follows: TGCGCCAGCAGCCAAGTAGGGGCCGGAGACGGGGGCTACACCTTC. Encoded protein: CASSQVGAGDGGYTF.

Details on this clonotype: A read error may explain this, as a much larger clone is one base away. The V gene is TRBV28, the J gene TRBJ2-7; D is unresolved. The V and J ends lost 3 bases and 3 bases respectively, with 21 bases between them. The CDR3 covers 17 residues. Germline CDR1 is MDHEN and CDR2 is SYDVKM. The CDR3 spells CASSFVRAPQINYEQYF. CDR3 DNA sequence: TGTGCCAGCAGTTTTGTTAGGGCCCCACAAATAAACTACGAGCAGTACTTC.